This T cell receptor (beta chain) is from a study of T-cell memory formation after mild COVID-19. The V gene end was trimmed by 0 bases and the J gene end by 8 bases; junction bases not matched to a gene: 4. Germline values: CDR1 MGHRA, CDR2 YSYEKL. The CDR3 has 14 residues. TCRdb ran MiXCR on the 5' RACE reads and lists one entry per CDR3 protein. The sample consists of tens of thousands of distinct CDR3 sequences, around 13% of them appearing once. Specimen: PBMCs or a T cell subset sorted from them (not recorded which). The clonotype originates from an adult woman who had mild COVID-19 (a few samples of this study predate the infection). Cell type and time point are not known. The chain is built from TRBV4-1 and TRBJ1-2; 9 bases match TRBD1. This CDR3 reads CASSQDWTGEGYTF. DNA for the CDR3: TGCGCCAGCAGCCAAGACTGGACAGGGGAAGGCTACACCTTC.